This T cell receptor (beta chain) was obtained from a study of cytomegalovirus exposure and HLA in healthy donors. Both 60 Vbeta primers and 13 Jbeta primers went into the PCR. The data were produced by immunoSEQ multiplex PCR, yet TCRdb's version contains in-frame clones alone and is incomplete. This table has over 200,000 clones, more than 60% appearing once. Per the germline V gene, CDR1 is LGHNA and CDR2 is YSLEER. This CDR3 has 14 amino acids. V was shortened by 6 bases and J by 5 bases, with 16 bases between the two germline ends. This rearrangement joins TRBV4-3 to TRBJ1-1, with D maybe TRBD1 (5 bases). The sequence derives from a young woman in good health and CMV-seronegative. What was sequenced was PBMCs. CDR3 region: CASSSQGLETEAFF. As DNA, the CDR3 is TGCGCCAGCAGTTCCCAGGGCCTTGAGACTGAAGCTTTCTTT.